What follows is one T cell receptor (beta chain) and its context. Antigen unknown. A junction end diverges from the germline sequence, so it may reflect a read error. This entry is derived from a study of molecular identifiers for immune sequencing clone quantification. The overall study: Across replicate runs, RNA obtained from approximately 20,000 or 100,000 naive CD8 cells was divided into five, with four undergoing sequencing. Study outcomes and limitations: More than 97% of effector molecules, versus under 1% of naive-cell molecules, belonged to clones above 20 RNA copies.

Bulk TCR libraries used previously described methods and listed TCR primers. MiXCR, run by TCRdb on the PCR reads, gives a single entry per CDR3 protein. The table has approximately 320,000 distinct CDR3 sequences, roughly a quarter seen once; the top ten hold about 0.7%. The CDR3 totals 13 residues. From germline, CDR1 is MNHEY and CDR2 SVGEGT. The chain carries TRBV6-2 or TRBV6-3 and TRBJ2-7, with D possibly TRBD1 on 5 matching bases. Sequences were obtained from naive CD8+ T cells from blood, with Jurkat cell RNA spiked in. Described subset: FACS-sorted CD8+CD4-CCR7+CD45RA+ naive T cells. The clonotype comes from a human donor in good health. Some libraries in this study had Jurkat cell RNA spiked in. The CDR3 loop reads CASNYLRGYKQYF. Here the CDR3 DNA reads TGTGCCAGCAACTATCTTAGGGGCTACAAGCAGTACTTC.